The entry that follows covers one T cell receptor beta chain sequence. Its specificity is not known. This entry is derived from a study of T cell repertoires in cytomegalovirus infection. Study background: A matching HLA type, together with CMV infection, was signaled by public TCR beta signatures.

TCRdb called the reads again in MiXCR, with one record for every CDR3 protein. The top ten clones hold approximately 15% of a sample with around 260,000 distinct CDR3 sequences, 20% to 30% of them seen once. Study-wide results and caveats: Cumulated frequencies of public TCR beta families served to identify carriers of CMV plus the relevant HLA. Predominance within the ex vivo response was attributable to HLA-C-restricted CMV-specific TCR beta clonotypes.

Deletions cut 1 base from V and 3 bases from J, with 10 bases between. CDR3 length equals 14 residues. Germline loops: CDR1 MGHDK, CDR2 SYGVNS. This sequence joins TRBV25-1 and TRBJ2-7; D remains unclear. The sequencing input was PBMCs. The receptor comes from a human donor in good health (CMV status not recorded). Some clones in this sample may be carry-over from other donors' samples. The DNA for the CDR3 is TGTGCCAGCAGTGAATTTGACGGCAGCTACGAGCAGTACTTC. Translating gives CASSEFDGSYEQYF.